The subject of this entry is one TCR beta chain. Its matching antigen is unknown. This specimen belongs to a study of vaccination effects on CD4 cells after COVID-19. Only in-frame clones appear in the TCRdb table, and some are missing; sequencing was by immunoSEQ multiplex PCR. Seen here are tens of thousands of clones, over 70% observed once, and the top ten hold 10% to 15%. Germline CDR1 SGHNT, CDR2 YYREEE (reference sequence). Trimming shortened V by 2 bases and J by 6 bases, and 9 bases separated the two germline ends. This CDR3 has 12 amino acids. Before sequencing took place, the ViraFEST assay used viral peptide pools to expand antigen-specific CD4+ T cells. Subsequent to a culture period of more than 8 days, CD4+ T cells were isolated. Vaccinated recipients, who were negative for nucleocapsid antibodies, had no history of SARS-CoV-2 infection. Culturing of a few million PBMC per well took place with approximately 9.3 IU/ml IL-2 and around 10 ug/ml peptides.

This TCR was sampled from a human donor who received a COVID-19 vaccine. The genes are TRBV5-4 and TRBJ2-7; D is perhaps TRBD1 or TRBD2 (5 bases each). The sample was CD4+ T cells from PBMCs cultured with HCoV-229E spike peptides, taken before COVID-19 vaccination. DNA for the CDR3: TGTGCCAGCAGCTTTGGGACGGGCGAGCAGTACTTC. Amino acids: CASSFGTGEQYF.